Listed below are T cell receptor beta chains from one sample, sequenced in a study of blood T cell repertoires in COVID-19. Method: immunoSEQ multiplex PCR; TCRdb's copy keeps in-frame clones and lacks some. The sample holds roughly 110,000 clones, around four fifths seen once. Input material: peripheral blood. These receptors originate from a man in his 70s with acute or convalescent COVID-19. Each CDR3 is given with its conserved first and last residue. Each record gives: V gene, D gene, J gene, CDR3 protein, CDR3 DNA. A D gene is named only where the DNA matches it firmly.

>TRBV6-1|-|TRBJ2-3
CASSEQRRGIWYF
TGTGCCAGCAGTGAACAGCGACGGGGGATTTGGTATTTT
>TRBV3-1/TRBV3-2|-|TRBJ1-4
CASSPGSGSEKLFF
TGTGCCAGCAGCCCGGGCAGCGGGAGTGAAAAACTGTTTTTT
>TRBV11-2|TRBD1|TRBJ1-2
CASSLERTGAGYTF
TGTGCCAGCAGCTTAGAACGGACAGGGGCCGGCTACACCTTC
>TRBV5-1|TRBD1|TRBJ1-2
CASRNFRQGLPYGYTF
TGCGCCAGCAGAAACTTTAGACAGGGCCTCCCCTATGGCTACACCTTC
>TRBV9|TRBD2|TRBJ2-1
CASSVVWTSGNSYNEQFF
TGTGCCAGCAGCGTAGTTTGGACTAGCGGCAACTCCTACAATGAGCAGTTCTTC
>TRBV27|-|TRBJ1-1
CASSITGYSAEAFF
TGTGCCAGCAGTATAACAGGGTATAGTGCTGAAGCTTTCTTT
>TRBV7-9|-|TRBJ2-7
CASSPTDAPYEQYF
TGTGCCAGCAGCCCGACAGACGCCCCCTACGAGCAGTACTTC
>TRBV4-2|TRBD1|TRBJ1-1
CASSQASGQGGSWRAFF
TGTGCCAGCAGCCAAGCTTCGGGACAGGGGGGGAGTTGGCGCGCTTTCTTT
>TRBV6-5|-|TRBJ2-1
CASSLGRQTGEQFF
TGTGCCAGCAGTTTAGGCAGGCAAACAGGGGAGCAGTTCTTC
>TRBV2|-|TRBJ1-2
CARAAGAADYGYTF
TGTGCCAGGGCCGCAGGGGCCGCCGACTATGGCTACACCTTC
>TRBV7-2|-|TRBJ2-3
CASSYLGGTDTQYF
TGTGCCAGCAGCTACCTAGGAGGCACAGATACGCAGTATTTT